Listed here are 5 T cell receptor beta chains from one sample, sequenced in a study of response to subunit inactivated influenza vaccine. One entry per CDR3 protein results from TCRdb running MiXCR on the RT-PCR reads. This sample has around 710,000 distinct CDR3 sequences; about 15% occur once, and the top ten carry approximately 7%. The sample consisted of PBMCs from blood, taken 14 days before vaccination. Every receptor here comes from a man aged 50-60 years who received an inactivated influenza vaccine.

This clonotype was recorded a few times. This sequence joins TRBV6-5 and TRBJ1-5; D remains ambiguous. The germline CDR1 and CDR2 sequences are MNHEY and SVGAGI. The CDR3 runs to 14 residues. Trimming took 1 base from V and 6 from J, leaving 10 bases between them. This CDR3 reads CASSYLGIGQPQHF. CDR3 nucleotides: TGTGCCAGCAGTTACTTGGGTATCGGTCAGCCCCAGCATTTT.

This clonotype was seen a handful of times. J is TRBJ2-7 and V is TRBV29-1; 9 bases agree with TRBD1. CDR1 and CDR2 (germline): SQVTM, ANQGSEA. V shed 6 bases and J 5 bases; nucleotides not matched to a gene: 11. This CDR3 is built from 14 residues. The CDR3 sequence: CSVSSPTGGDEQYF. CDR3 nucleotide sequence: TGCAGCGTGTCCTCCCCGACAGGGGGAGACGAGCAGTACTTC.

In its sample, this clonotype was seen a few times. CDR3 protein: CASSLATGEGELFF. As DNA, the CDR3 is TGTGCCAGCAGCTTAGCCACAGGGGAAGGGGAGCTGTTTTTT. V is TRBV7-2 and J is TRBJ2-2; 7 bases align to TRBD1. The CDR3 contains 14 residues. V trimming: 0 bases; J trimming: 8 bases; junction bases outside the gene matches: 3. The germline V gene encodes CDR1 SGHTA and CDR2 FQGNSA.

In its sample, this clonotype was seen many times. The rearrangement links TRBV4-3 to TRBJ2-5; D is possibly TRBD1 or TRBD2 (5 bases each). There are 16 residues in the CDR3. V lost 0 bases to trimming and J lost 5 bases, with 16 bases between them. Germline V gene data show CDR1 as LGHNA and CDR2 as YSLEER. In nucleotides, the CDR3 is TGCGCCAGCAGCCAAGACTGGGACCAGCTGGGGGAGACCCAGTACTTC. Translating it yields CASSQDWDQLGETQYF.

This clonotype was picked up many times. The chain joins TRBV5-1 to TRBJ2-1, with 9 bases matching TRBD2. Losses at the gene ends were 0 bases for V and 4 bases for J; bases not matched to a gene: 2. This CDR3 has 15 amino acids. Germline CDR1 and CDR2: SGHRS and YFSETQ. CDR3 nucleotides: TGCGCCAGCAGCTTGGTTAGCGGGGGATACAATGAGCAGTTCTTC. The encoded protein is CASSLVSGGYNEQFF.